The subject of this entry is one T cell receptor (beta chain). What it recognizes is unknown. The CDR3 totals 12 residues. Trimming removed 6 bases from V and 2 bases from J, with 7 bases in between. Looked up from germline, CDR1 is WSHSY and CDR2 is SAAADI. This sample is part of a study of multiple sclerosis patients with progressive multifocal leukoencephalopathy. Repertoires were generated with immunoSEQ multiplex PCR, while TCRdb's copy carries only in-frame clones and drops some. The sample has 25,000 to 35,000 clones, roughly 91% seen once. Time point here: before natalizumab initiation. The T0 samples predate the first natalizumab infusion. Study-wide results and limits: PML-onset expanded TRB clones were detectable before and during natalizumab therapy. At PML onset, no shared TRBV or TRBJ gene usage was seen. Lower normalized Shannon entropy suggested reduced TRB diversity in most PML patients.

The V and J genes are TRBV10-2 and TRBJ1-2; no firm D call. The material sequenced was PBMCs. The TCR comes from a human donor with multiple sclerosis. CDR3 sequence (DNA): TGCGCCAGCAGAGGACGGAACTATGGCTACACCTTC. Protein: CASRGRNYGYTF.